This T cell receptor beta chain was retrieved from a study of early T cells in non-severe SARS-CoV-2 infection. For the study at large: The study sequenced bulk RNA from unsorted whole blood, with chains unpaired.

This clonotype has at least ten counts. Its antigen is not identified. Attached unique molecular identifiers marked individual cDNA molecules. TCRdb re-derived calls from the 5' RACE reads in MiXCR, one entry per CDR3 protein. Found here are about 67,000 distinct CDR3 sequences, approximately 10% of them singletons; the top ten hold 3% to 4%. Study results and caveats: Sequences matched to VDJdb favored anti-spike CD8 responses, while private and CD4 specificities were missed.

Per germline, CDR1 DFQATT and CDR2 SNEGSKA (reference sequence). CDR3 length equals 15 residues. V shed 5 bases, J shed 2 bases, and the junction held 6 bases outside the gene matches. The J gene is TRBJ2-1, the V gene TRBV20-1, with 10 bases lining up with TRBD2. This TCR came from an adult who was a healthcare worker with PCR-confirmed SARS-CoV-2 infection or an uninfected control (not recorded which). The source material was whole blood. The CDR3 DNA is TGCAGTGCTCGCCTAGCGGGGGCCGCCTACAATGAGCAGTTCTTC. This gives the protein CSARLAGAAYNEQFF.